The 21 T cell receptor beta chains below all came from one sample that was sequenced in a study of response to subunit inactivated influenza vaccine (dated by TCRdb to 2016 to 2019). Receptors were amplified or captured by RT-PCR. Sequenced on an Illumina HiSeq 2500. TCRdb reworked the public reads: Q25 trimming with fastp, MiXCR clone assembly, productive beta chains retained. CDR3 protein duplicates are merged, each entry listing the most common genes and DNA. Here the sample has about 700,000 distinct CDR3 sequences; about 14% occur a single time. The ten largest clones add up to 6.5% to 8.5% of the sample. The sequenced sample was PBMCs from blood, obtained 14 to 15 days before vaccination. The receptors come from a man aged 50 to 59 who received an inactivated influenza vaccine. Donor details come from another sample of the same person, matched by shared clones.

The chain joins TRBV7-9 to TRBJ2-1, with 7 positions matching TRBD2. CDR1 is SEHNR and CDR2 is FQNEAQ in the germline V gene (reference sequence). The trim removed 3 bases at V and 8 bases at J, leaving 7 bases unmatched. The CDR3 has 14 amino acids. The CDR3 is CASSFTGRNDEQFF. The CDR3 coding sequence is TGTGCCAGCAGCTTCACCGGGAGGAACGATGAGCAGTTCTTC.

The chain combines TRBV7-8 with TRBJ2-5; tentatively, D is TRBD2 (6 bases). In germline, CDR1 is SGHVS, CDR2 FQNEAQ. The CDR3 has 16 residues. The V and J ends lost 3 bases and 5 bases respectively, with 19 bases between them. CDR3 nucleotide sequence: TGTGCCAGCAGCTTTGATTCGGGACTGACTGGGGAGACCCAGTACTTC. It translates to CASSFDSGLTGETQYF.

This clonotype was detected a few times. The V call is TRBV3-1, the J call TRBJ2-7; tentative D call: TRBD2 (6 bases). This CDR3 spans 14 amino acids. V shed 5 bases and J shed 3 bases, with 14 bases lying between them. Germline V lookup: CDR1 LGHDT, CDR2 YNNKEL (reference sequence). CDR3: CASSTQWGDYEQYF. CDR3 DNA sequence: TGTGCCAGCAGCACCCAGTGGGGGGACTACGAGCAGTACTTC.

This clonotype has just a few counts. The CDR3 loop is CASSNYRGGETQYF. CDR3 DNA: TGTGCCAGCAGCAACTACAGGGGTGGGGAGACCCAGTACTTC. The chain has TRBV7-8 and TRBJ2-5; the match to TRBD1 covers 7 bases. V lost 5 bases and J lost 5; bases outside the gene matches: 8. CDR1 SGHVS and CDR2 FQNEAQ come from the germline V gene. This CDR3 comprises 14 residues.

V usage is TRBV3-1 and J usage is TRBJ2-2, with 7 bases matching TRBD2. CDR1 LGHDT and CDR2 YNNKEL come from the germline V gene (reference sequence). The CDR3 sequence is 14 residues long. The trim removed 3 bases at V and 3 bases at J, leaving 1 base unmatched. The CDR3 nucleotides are TGTGCCAGCAGCCAGCGGGAGTACACCGGGGAGCTGTTTTTT. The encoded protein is CASSQREYTGELFF. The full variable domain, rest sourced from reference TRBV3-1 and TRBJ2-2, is DTAVSQTPKYLVTQMGNDKSIKCEQNLGHDTMYWYKQDSKKFLKIMFSYNNKELIINETVPNRFSPKSPDKAHLNLHINSLELGDSAVYFCASSQREYTGELFFGEGSRLTVL.

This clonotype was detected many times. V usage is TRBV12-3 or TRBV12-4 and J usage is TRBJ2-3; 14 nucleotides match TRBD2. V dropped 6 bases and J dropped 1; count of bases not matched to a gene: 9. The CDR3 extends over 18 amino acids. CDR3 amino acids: CASSKRLAGGPGTDTQYF. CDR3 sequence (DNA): TGTGCCAGCAGCAAGCGACTAGCGGGGGGGCCGGGCACAGATACGCAGTATTTT.

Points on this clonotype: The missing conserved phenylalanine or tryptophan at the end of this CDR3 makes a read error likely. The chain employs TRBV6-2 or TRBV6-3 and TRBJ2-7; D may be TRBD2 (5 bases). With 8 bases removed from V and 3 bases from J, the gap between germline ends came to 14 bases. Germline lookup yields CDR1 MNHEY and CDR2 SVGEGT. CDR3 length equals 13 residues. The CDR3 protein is CASRAGVLYEQYI. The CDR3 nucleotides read TGTGCCAGCCGGGCCGGGGTTCTCTACGAGCAGTACATC.

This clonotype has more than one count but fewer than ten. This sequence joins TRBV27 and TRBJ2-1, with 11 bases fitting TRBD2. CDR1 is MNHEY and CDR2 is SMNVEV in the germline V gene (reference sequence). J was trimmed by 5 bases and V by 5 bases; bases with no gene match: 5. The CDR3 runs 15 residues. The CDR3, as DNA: TGTGCCAGCAGTCGGGGGACTAGCGGTCACAATGAGCAGTTCTTC. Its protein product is CASSRGTSGHNEQFF.

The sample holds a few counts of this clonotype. CDR3 sequence (DNA): TGTGCCAGCAGCTTAGAGGGCATCGGTGAGCAGTTCTTC. This codes for CASSLEGIGEQFF. The gene calls are TRBV11-2 and TRBJ2-1; no definite D call. The germline V gene has CDR1 SGHAT and CDR2 FQNNGV. Deletions cut 0 bases from V and 9 bases from J, with 9 bases between. The CDR3 consists of 13 residues. The full variable domain, with the rest looked up from reference TRBV11-2 and TRBJ2-1, is EAGVAQSPRYKIIEKRQSVAFWCNPISGHATLYWYQQILGQGPKLLIQFQNNGVVDDSQLPKDRFSAERLKGVDSTLKIQPAKLEDSAVYLCASSLEGIGEQFFGPGTRLTVL.

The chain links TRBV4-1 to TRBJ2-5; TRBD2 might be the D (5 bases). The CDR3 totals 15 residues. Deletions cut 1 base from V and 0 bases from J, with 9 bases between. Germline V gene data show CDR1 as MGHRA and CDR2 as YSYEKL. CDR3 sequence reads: CASSQGDSDQETQYF. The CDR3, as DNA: TGCGCCAGCAGCCAAGGGGATAGCGACCAAGAGACCCAGTACTTC.

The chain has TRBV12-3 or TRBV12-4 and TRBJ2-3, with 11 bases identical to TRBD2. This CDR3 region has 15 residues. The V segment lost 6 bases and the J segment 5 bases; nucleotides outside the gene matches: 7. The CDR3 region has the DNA TGTGCCAGCAGACTAACTAGCGGGAGCGTAGATACGCAGTATTTT. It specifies CASRLTSGSVDTQYF.

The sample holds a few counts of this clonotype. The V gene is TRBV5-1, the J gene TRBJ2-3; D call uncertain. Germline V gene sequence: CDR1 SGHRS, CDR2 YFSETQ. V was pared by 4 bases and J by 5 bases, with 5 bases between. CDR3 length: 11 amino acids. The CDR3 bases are TGCGCCAGCAGCGCAGAAGATACGCAGTATTTT. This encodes CASSAEDTQYF.

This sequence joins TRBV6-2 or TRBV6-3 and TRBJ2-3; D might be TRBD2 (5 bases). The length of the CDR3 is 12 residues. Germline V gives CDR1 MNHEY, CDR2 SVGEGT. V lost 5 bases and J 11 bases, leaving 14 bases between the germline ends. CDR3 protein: CASSPPGGRQYF. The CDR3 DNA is TGTGCCAGCAGTCCCCCAGGTGGGAGGCAGTATTTT.

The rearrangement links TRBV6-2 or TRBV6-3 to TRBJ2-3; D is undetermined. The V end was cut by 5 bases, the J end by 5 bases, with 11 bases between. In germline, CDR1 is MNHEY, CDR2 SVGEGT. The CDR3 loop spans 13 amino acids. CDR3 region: CASSRRPGDTQYF. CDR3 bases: TGTGCCAGCAGTCGACGGCCGGGAGATACGCAGTATTTT.

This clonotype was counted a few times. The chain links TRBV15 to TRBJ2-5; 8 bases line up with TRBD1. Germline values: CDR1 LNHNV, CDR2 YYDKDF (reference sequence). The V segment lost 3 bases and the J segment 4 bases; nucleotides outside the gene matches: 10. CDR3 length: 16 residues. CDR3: CATSRERTGTLETQYF. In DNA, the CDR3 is TGTGCCACCAGCAGGGAACGGACAGGGACGTTAGAGACCCAGTACTTC.

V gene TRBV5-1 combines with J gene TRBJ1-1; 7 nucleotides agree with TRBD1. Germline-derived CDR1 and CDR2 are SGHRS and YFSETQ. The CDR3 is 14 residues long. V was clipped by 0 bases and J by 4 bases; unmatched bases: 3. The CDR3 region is CASSLDAGGTEAFF. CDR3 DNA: TGCGCCAGCAGCTTGGACGCAGGGGGCACTGAAGCTTTCTTT.

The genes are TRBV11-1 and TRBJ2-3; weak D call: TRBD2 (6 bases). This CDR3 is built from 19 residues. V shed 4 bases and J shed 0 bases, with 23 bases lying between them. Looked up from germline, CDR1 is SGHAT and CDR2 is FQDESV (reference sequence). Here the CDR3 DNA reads TGTGCCAGCAGCTACCTGCGGTGGTGGGCGGGACGCAGCACAGATACGCAGTATTTT. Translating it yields CASSYLRWWAGRSTDTQYF.

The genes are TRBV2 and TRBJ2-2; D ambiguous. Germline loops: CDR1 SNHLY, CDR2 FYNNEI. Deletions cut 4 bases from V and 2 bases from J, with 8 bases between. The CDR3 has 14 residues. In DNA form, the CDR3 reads TGTGCCAGCAGTGCCGGGCGTAACACCGGGGAGCTGTTTTTT. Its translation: CASSAGRNTGELFF.

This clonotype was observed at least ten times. CDR3 coding DNA: TGTGCCAGCAGTCTTTCCGGGACTAGCGGGAGGAACACCGAGACCCAGTACTTC. As protein: CASSLSGTSGRNTETQYF. This chain joins TRBV2 and TRBJ2-5; 15 nucleotides agree with TRBD2. Trimming took 5 bases from V and 5 from J; bases not matched to a gene: 12. Germline V lookup: CDR1 SNHLY, CDR2 FYNNEI. The CDR3 has 18 amino acids.

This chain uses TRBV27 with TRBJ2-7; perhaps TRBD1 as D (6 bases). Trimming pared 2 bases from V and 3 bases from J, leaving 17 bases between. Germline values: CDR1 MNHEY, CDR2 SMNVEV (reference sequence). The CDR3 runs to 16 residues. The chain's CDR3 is CASSLGGGRVFYEQYF. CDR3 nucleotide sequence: TGTGCCAGCAGTTTAGGGGGCGGTCGAGTCTTCTACGAGCAGTACTTC.

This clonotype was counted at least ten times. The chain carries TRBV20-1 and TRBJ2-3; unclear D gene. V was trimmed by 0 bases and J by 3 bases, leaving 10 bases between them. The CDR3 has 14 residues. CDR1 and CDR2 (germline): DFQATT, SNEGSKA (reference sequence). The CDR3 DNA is TGCAGTGCTAGAGATCCAGGATGGACAGATACGCAGTATTTT. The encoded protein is CSARDPGWTDTQYF.